The next 3 T cell receptor beta chains were all read from a single sample in a study of OX40 agonist ivuxolimab in advanced cancers. Profiling relied on immunoSEQ multiplex PCR, and the TCRdb table lists in-frame clones only, not all of them. The sample consists of 70,000 or so clones, 84% of them appearing once. The sequences come from CD4+ or CD8+ T cells sorted from blood, collected in a trial of the OX40 agonist ivuxolimab. The source is an adult with an advanced solid tumor such as melanoma, head and neck, liver or kidney cancer.

This chain uses TRBV5-6 with TRBJ2-5; D might be TRBD1 (5 bases). With 2 bases removed from V and 2 bases from J, the gap between germline ends came to 13 bases. The CDR3 covers 15 residues. Germline values: CDR1 SGHDT, CDR2 YYEEEE. DNA of the CDR3: TGTGCCAGCAGCTTAGTCAGGGATCGACAAGAGACCCAGTACTTC. This sequence encodes CASSLVRDRQETQYF.

This clone is a singleton in its sample. V gene TRBV11-3 combines with J gene TRBJ2-5; D possibly corresponds to TRBD2 (6 bases). V was shortened by 5 bases and J by 3 bases, with 16 bases between the two germline ends. Germline V gene sequence: CDR1 SGHNT, CDR2 YENEEA. The CDR3 loop spans 15 amino acids. In nucleotides, the CDR3 is TGTGCCAGCAGCATAAGGCGGGGATTGGAAGAGACCCAGTACTTC. This gives the protein CASSIRRGLEETQYF. Full variable domain (missing parts from reference TRBV11-3 and TRBJ2-5): EAGVVQSPRYKIIEKKQPVAFWCNPISGHNTLYWYLQNLGQGPELLIRYENEEAVDDSQLPKDRFSAERLKGVDSTLKIQPAELGDSAVYLCASSIRRGLEETQYFGPGTRLLVL.

The V gene is TRBV19, the J gene TRBJ1-2; 7 nucleotides line up with TRBD1. CDR1 is LNHDA, CDR2 SQIVND, per germline (reference sequence). The CDR3 has 14 residues. Trimming took 1 base from V and 6 from J; bases not matched to a gene: 5. The CDR3 DNA follows: TGTGCCAGTAGTATAGCCGACAGGGCGAATGGCTACACCTTC. Translation gives CASSIADRANGYTF.